The 24 T cell receptor beta chains presented below share a single source sample, sequenced in a study of beta chain features in type 1 diabetes. Notes on the study in general: Moderate yet significant TCRB CDR3 shortening was seen in Type 1 diabetes patients in all four CD4+ subsets.

The antigens of these receptors remain unknown. As every portion of the isolated RNA was reverse transcribed, the sequencing read expressed TCRB transcripts. Profiled with immunoSEQ multiplex PCR; TCRdb holds only in-frame clones, not every one. The sample holds 250,000 to 300,000 clones, around an eighth seen once. The source material was naive CD4+ T cells from blood. Receptors originate from a man aged 30-40 years with type 1 diabetes.

The chain recombines TRBV4-2 with TRBJ2-2; D is uncertain. Germline-derived CDR1 and CDR2 are LGHNA and YNFKEQ. V lost 0 bases and J 0 bases, leaving 11 bases between the germline ends. The CDR3 is 17 residues long. The CDR3 bases are TGTGCCAGCAGCCAAGATAGAACGAGCGCGAACACCGGGGAGCTGTTTTTT. Its translation is CASSQDRTSANTGELFF.

The rearrangement uses TRBV4-1 and TRBJ1-2, with no clear D. Germline V gene sequence: CDR1 MGHRA, CDR2 YSYEKL. The V gene lost 5 bases and the J gene lost 5 bases, with 9 bases spanning the gap. The CDR3 spans 12 residues. CDR3 loop: CASSENRYGYTF. The CDR3 region has the DNA TGCGCCAGCAGCGAAAACAGATATGGCTACACCTTC.

This clone was seen more than once but under ten times. The chain couples TRBV4-3 to TRBJ2-2; D is uncertain. V shed 1 base and J shed 7 bases, with 13 bases lying between them. The germline V gene encodes CDR1 LGHNA and CDR2 YSLEER. The CDR3 loop spans 15 amino acids. The CDR3 protein is CASSQASIPSGELFF. DNA for the CDR3: TGCGCCAGCAGCCAAGCCTCGATTCCGAGCGGGGAGCTGTTTTTT.

The chain links TRBV5-1 to TRBJ2-5; D might be TRBD2 (6 bases). Between the trimmed V and J ends, which lost 3 bases and 5 bases, there was a span of 14 bases. The CDR3 consists of 14 residues. Germline values: CDR1 SGHRS, CDR2 YFSETQ. The CDR3 loop is CASSSTEGRETQYF. The DNA for the CDR3 is TGCGCCAGCAGCTCGACGGAGGGCCGGGAGACCCAGTACTTC. Supplemented by reference TRBV5-1 and TRBJ2-5, the full variable domain reads KAGVTQTPRYLIKTRGQQVTLSCSPISGHRSVSWYQQTPGQGLQFLFEYFSETQRNKGNFPGRFSGRQFSNSRSEMNVSTLELGDSALYLCASSSTEGRETQYFGPGTRLLVL.

This clone showed up just a few times. The chain uses TRBV7-8 and TRBJ2-6; 8 bases line up with TRBD1. Unmatched junction bases numbered 7, after V lost 2 bases and J lost 1 base. The CDR3 runs to 18 residues. CDR1 and CDR2 from the germline V gene are SGHVS and FQNEAQ. CDR3 sequence reads: CASSLRSGGVSGANVLTF. CDR3 DNA sequence: TGTGCCAGCAGCTTACGGTCAGGGGGCGTATCTGGGGCCAACGTCCTGACTTTC.

This chain joins TRBV29-1 and TRBJ1-5; D gene uncertain. V was cut by 6 bases and J by 6 bases, with 12 bases left in between. The CDR3 runs to 12 residues. Germline V lookup: CDR1 SQVTM, CDR2 ANQGSEA. CDR3 sequence: CSVLDSGQPQHF. CDR3 sequence (DNA): TGCAGCGTGCTGGATAGCGGTCAGCCCCAGCATTTT. Supplemented by reference TRBV29-1 and TRBJ1-5, the full variable domain reads SAVISQKPSRDICQRGTSLTIQCQVDSQVTMMFWYRQQPGQSLTLIATANQGSEATYESGFVIDKFPISRPNLTFSTLTVSNMSPEDSSIYLCSVLDSGQPQHFGDGTRLSIL.

This clone was seen a handful of times. This rearrangement joins TRBV4-3 to TRBJ2-7; D perhaps matches TRBD2 (6 bases). The germline V gene has CDR1 LGHNA and CDR2 YSLEER. V was pared by 0 bases and J by 1 base, with 16 bases between. This CDR3 has 17 residues. CDR3 in amino acids: CASSQDRGTHPSYEQYF. CDR3 nucleotide sequence: TGCGCCAGCAGCCAAGATCGGGGGACGCATCCTTCCTACGAGCAGTACTTC.

In its sample, this clone was seen once. The chain recombines TRBV5-1 with TRBJ1-1; possible D gene TRBD1, 6 bases. The length of the CDR3 is 13 residues. In germline, CDR1 is SGHRS, CDR2 YFSETQ. Trimming removed 3 bases from V and 8 bases from J, with 14 bases in between. The CDR3 region has the DNA TGCGCCAGCAGCTCAACGGGACAAGTAGAAGCTTTCTTT. Translated, it gives CASSSTGQVEAFF. Looking up the rest from reference TRBV5-1 and TRBJ1-1 gives the full variable domain: KAGVTQTPRYLIKTRGQQVTLSCSPISGHRSVSWYQQTPGQGLQFLFEYFSETQRNKGNFPGRFSGRQFSNSRSEMNVSTLELGDSALYLCASSSTGQVEAFFGQGTRLTVV.

The chain uses TRBV14 and TRBJ2-1; 9 bases are shared with TRBD2. The V segment lost 2 bases and the J segment 3 bases; nucleotides outside the gene matches: 8. The germline gives CDR1 SGHDN, CDR2 FVKESK. This CDR3 has 17 residues. CDR3 residues: CASSQFKTSGIYNEQFF. In DNA form, the CDR3 reads TGTGCCAGCAGCCAATTTAAGACTAGCGGCATCTACAATGAGCAGTTCTTC.

Only a few counts were recorded for this clone. The rearrangement uses TRBV4-2 and TRBJ1-4; D might be TRBD1 (6 bases). Trimming cost V 5 bases and J 0 bases, with 13 bases left between them. In germline, CDR1 is LGHNA, CDR2 YNFKEQ. CDR3 length: 16 residues. The CDR3 nucleotides are TGTGCCAGCAGCACCCGACAGGCCGCAACTAATGAAAAACTGTTTTTT. Translated, it gives CASSTRQAATNEKLFF.

The chain uses TRBV5-1 and TRBJ2-3; 7 bases map to TRBD1. V shed 4 bases and J 1 base; nucleotides not matched to a gene: 3. The CDR3 totals 14 residues. Germline V gene sequence: CDR1 SGHRS, CDR2 YFSETQ. The CDR3 loop reads CASSEGAGTDTQYF. CDR3 nucleotides: TGCGCCAGCAGCGAGGGGGCAGGCACAGATACGCAGTATTTT.

This clone appeared many times. V is TRBV10-3 and J is TRBJ2-5; D is ambiguous. This CDR3 comprises 11 residues. Per the germline V gene, CDR1 is ENHRY and CDR2 is SYGVKD. V shed 8 bases and J shed 5 bases, with 9 bases lying between them. The CDR3, as DNA: TGTGCCATCCGACGCGGTGAGACCCAGTACTTC. Its translation: CAIRRGETQYF.

This rearrangement joins TRBV29-1 to TRBJ1-5; tentative D call: TRBD1 (5 bases). CDR3 length: 12 residues. Germline V lookup: CDR1 SQVTM, CDR2 ANQGSEA. The V end was cut by 7 bases, the J end by 4 bases, with 11 bases between. As DNA, the CDR3 is TGCAGCGCAAGTGGGGGGAATCAGCCCCAGCATTTT. This codes for CSASGGNQPQHF.

The chain links TRBV15 to TRBJ2-7; TRBD1 matches at 7 bases. Germline loops: CDR1 LNHNV, CDR2 YYDKDF (reference sequence). V was clipped by 0 bases and J by 3 bases; unmatched bases: 8. The CDR3 sequence is 16 residues long. CDR3 nucleotides: TGTGCCACCAGCAGAGACCGTAGAGGGGGCAACTACGAGCAGTACTTC. It yields the protein CATSRDRRGGNYEQYF.

In its sample, this clone was seen a few times. V is TRBV5-1 and J is TRBJ2-1; TRBD2 matches at 7 bases. CDR3 size: 16 residues. CDR1 and CDR2 from the germline V gene are SGHRS and YFSETQ. V dropped 4 bases and J dropped 5; count of bases not matched to a gene: 12. The CDR3 spells CASSDLPSGANNEQFF. The CDR3, as DNA: TGCGCCAGCAGCGATCTTCCCAGCGGGGCGAACAATGAGCAGTTCTTC.

The rearrangement links TRBV2 to TRBJ2-7; 10 nucleotides line up with TRBD2. Trimming at V came to 4 bases and at J to 1 base, leaving 7 bases not matched to a gene. Germline CDR1 and CDR2: SNHLY and FYNNEI. The CDR3 length is 16 residues. The CDR3 is CASSGFLAGASYEQYF. CDR3 nucleotides: TGTGCCAGCAGTGGGTTCCTAGCGGGGGCTTCCTACGAGCAGTACTTC.

This chain links TRBV5-1 with TRBJ2-1; possible D gene TRBD2, 6 bases. The germline V gene encodes CDR1 SGHRS and CDR2 YFSETQ. Between the trimmed V and J ends, which lost 4 bases and 6 bases, there was a span of 17 bases. The CDR3 has 15 amino acids. CDR3 coding DNA: TGCGCCAGCAGCGCTGTGGCGGGAATCCTCAATGAGCAGTTCTTC. Amino acid sequence: CASSAVAGILNEQFF.

This chain uses TRBV5-4 with TRBJ2-3, with TRBD1 matching over 9 bases. The CDR3 spans 15 residues. Trimming removed 2 bases from V and 1 base from J; junction bases left unmatched: 2. In germline, CDR1 is SGHNT, CDR2 YYREEE (reference sequence). The CDR3 reads CASSLQGAGTDTQYF. Written as DNA, the CDR3 is TGTGCCAGCAGCTTACAGGGGGCCGGCACAGATACGCAGTATTTT.

The CDR3 DNA reads as TGTGCCAGCTCACTGGCCGTCGGCAATCAGCCCCAGCATTTT. Its protein product is CASSLAVGNQPQHF. The chain carries TRBV18 and TRBJ1-5; D gene unclear. The CDR3 covers 14 residues. The germline CDR1 and CDR2 sequences are KGHSH and LQKENI. Trimming left V 4 bases short and J 2 bases short, with 9 bases between.

The rearrangement uses TRBV25-1 and TRBJ2-2; the D gene is possibly TRBD1 (5 bases). The CDR3 totals 14 residues. Trimming pared 5 bases from V and 2 bases from J, leaving 9 bases between. Per germline, CDR1 MGHDK and CDR2 SYGVNS. The CDR3 spells CASSQGPNTGELFF. CDR3 sequence (DNA): TGTGCCAGCAGTCAGGGCCCCAACACCGGGGAGCTGTTTTTT.

This clone was seen only a few times. The chain combines TRBV28 with TRBJ2-7, with D possibly matching TRBD2 (6 bases). Per the germline V gene, CDR1 is MDHEN and CDR2 is SYDVKM. This CDR3 spans 15 amino acids. V lost 5 bases, J lost 3 bases, and 17 bases lay in between. DNA of the CDR3: TGTGCCAGCAGTCTTGATGGGGCGGGATTCTACGAGCAGTACTTC. This encodes CASSLDGAGFYEQYF.

The V gene is TRBV7-2, the J gene TRBJ1-2; 9 bases fit TRBD1. Germline V gene sequence: CDR1 SGHTA, CDR2 FQGNSA. Germline trimming cut 5 bases from V and 8 bases from J; bases unmatched to any gene: 9. There are 14 residues in the CDR3. The CDR3 sequence: CASSEYTGGRGYTF. The CDR3 DNA reads TGTGCCAGCAGCGAGTATACAGGGGGCCGGGGCTACACCTTC.

The chain carries TRBV10-3 and TRBJ2-2; possible D gene TRBD1, 5 bases. In germline, CDR1 is ENHRY, CDR2 SYGVKD. Between the trimmed V and J ends, which lost 3 bases and 2 bases, there was a span of 7 bases. The CDR3 is 14 residues long. CDR3 protein: CAISDDRNTGELFF. The CDR3 DNA reads TGTGCCATCAGTGATGACAGAAACACCGGGGAGCTGTTTTTT.

This clone has just a few counts. This sample includes further DNA sequences coding for the same CDR3. The chain employs TRBV5-1 and TRBJ1-1; possibly TRBD1 for D (5 bases). This CDR3 has 13 residues. Germline-derived CDR1 and CDR2 are SGHRS and YFSETQ. V dropped 3 bases and J dropped 2 bases, with 8 bases sitting between them. CDR3 in amino acids: CASSYTGNTEAFF. The CDR3 nucleotides are TGCGCCAGCAGCTATACAGGTAACACTGAAGCTTTCTTT.